The entry below describes one T cell receptor (beta chain). Antigen specificity is unknown. This sample stems from a study of cytomegalovirus exposure and HLA in healthy donors. Study-wide points: Follow-up analysis seemed to connect common viral pathogens with several of the most significant clusters identified.

PCR primers comprised 60 Vbeta and 13 Jbeta primers. Original methodology: As a later analysis found, there were 80 million or so unique TCR beta chains, of which roughly 11 million were shared. Clones were read by immunoSEQ multiplex PCR, and TCRdb kept only the in-frame ones, dropping some. The V and J calls and the clone size are those of that table, but D and trimming were determined from the DNA. This table holds 150,000 to 200,000 clones, roughly 85% found once. Germline values: CDR1 SGHRS, CDR2 YFSETQ. V shed 3 bases and J 4 bases; nucleotides not matched to a gene: 3. This CDR3 has 14 residues.

The sample was PBMCs. The TCR sequence derives from a man between 50 and 59 years old in good health and CMV-seropositive. The chain uses TRBV5-1 and TRBJ1-4; TRBD1 matches 7 bases. The CDR3 loop is CASSSGTVNEKLFF. The CDR3 DNA is TGCGCCAGCAGCTCCGGGACAGTTAATGAAAAACTGTTTTTT. The whole variable domain, filled in from reference TRBV5-1 and TRBJ1-4, reads KAGVTQTPRYLIKTRGQQVTLSCSPISGHRSVSWYQQTPGQGLQFLFEYFSETQRNKGNFPGRFSGRQFSNSRSEMNVSTLELGDSALYLCASSSGTVNEKLFFGSGTQLSVL.